This TCR beta chain comes out of a study of shared clonotypes between healthy human individuals. CD8 cells regarded as naive lacked CD45RO, were positively chosen for CCR7, and omitted terminally differentiated effector memory CD45RA+ cells. As to this clone: Its cognate antigen is unknown.

Researchers divided each subset's genomic DNA evenly across several immunoSEQ plates. Here immunoSEQ multiplex PCR was the method, and the copy in TCRdb shows in-frame clones only, minus some. This table has 1.5 million to 2.5 million clones, roughly 94% appearing once. The ends lost 2 bases at V and 5 bases at J; junction bases unmatched: 3. Germline V gene lookup returns CDR1 MNHNY and CDR2 SVGAGI (reference sequence). CDR3 length equals 14 residues. Study-level findings and limits: Between several donors, naive CD4 clonotypes were shared at a level of about 5.3%. Among donors, clonotype sharing was expected to be affected by sequencing depth. Generation of non-shared clonotypes was less probable than generation of clonotypes shared by all four donors.

Input material: naive CD8+ T cells sorted from blood. The sequence was collected from a man aged 18 to 29 in good health. The rearrangement links TRBV6-6 to TRBJ2-7, with TRBD2 matching 10 bases. CDR3: CASSYSGGAHEQYF. The CDR3 bases are TGTGCCAGCAGTTACAGCGGGGGGGCCCACGAGCAGTACTTC.